One sample yielded the 19 T cell receptor beta chains listed below, sequenced in a study of shared clonotypes between healthy human individuals. The method was immunoSEQ multiplex PCR; TCRdb's version includes in-frame clones alone and lacks a portion of them. The sample has under 2,000,000 clones, over 85% seen once. Naive CD8 cells were CD45RO-negative, positively selected for CCR7, excluding terminally differentiated effector memory CD45RA+ cells. Specimen: naive CD8+ T cells sorted from blood. Receptors originate from a man aged 18 to 29 in good health.

The chain is built from TRBV14 and TRBJ1-1, with D possibly being TRBD1 (6 bases). This CDR3 has 15 residues. V shed 3 bases and J shed 3 bases, with 14 bases lying between them. Germline assignment: CDR1 SGHDN and CDR2 FVKESK. CDR3 amino acids: CASSHPSEGDTEAFF. The DNA of the CDR3 is TGTGCCAGCAGCCACCCATCTGAGGGGGACACTGAAGCTTTCTTT. The full variable domain, rest sourced from reference TRBV14 and TRBJ1-1, is EAGVTQFPSHSVIEKGQTVTLRCDPISGHDNLYWYRRVMGKEIKFLLHFVKESKQDESGMPNNRFLAERTGGTYSTLKVQPAELEDSGVYFCASSHPSEGDTEAFFGQGTRLTVV.

The chain is built from TRBV11-3 and TRBJ1-2; D unclear. CDR3 length: 13 residues. The germline gives CDR1 SGHNT, CDR2 YENEEA. V dropped 4 bases and J dropped 5 bases, with 11 bases sitting between them. In DNA form, the CDR3 reads TGTGCCAGCAGCTCGGAATTCGGGTATGGCTACACCTTC. The encoded protein is CASSSEFGYGYTF.

A word on this clone: The sample carries other DNA sequences with the same CDR3. V and J are TRBV7-2 and TRBJ2-7, with D uncertain. This CDR3 is 13 amino acids long. Trimming removed 1 base at V and 3 bases at J, with 7 bases between. CDR1 and CDR2 from the germline V gene are SGHTA and FQGNSA. The CDR3 here is CASSLGPLYEQYF. The CDR3 region has the DNA TGTGCCAGCAGCTTAGGGCCCCTCTACGAGCAGTACTTC.

This sequence joins TRBV10-3 and TRBJ1-1; D may be TRBD1 (5 bases). This CDR3 is 13 amino acids long. Germline V CDR1 and CDR2: ENHRY, SYGVKD. V was cut by 8 bases and J by 2 bases, with 12 bases left in between. This CDR3 reads CAISRGTNTEAFF. The DNA of the CDR3 is TGTGCCATCTCTCGCGGGACCAACACTGAAGCTTTCTTT.

The chain uses TRBV9 and TRBJ1-4; 10 bases match TRBD1. The V segment lost 7 bases and the J segment 6 bases; nucleotides outside the gene matches: 9. Germline V gene sequence: CDR1 SGDLS, CDR2 YYNGEE. The CDR3 totals 15 residues. CDR3 in DNA: TGTGCCAGCGCCTCGGAAGGGACAGGGGATGAAAAACTGTTTTTT. Its protein product is CASASEGTGDEKLFF.

The chain combines TRBV5-1 with TRBJ2-5; 9 bases align to TRBD1. V lost 0 bases, J lost 1 base, and 7 bases stayed unmatched. The CDR3 is 17 amino acids. Germline V gene lookup returns CDR1 SGHRS and CDR2 YFSETQ. CDR3 DNA sequence: TGCGCCAGCAGCTTGGCCTTACAGGGGGCATCCCAAGAGACCCAGTACTTC. Translating gives CASSLALQGASQETQYF.

The chain joins TRBV7-9 to TRBJ1-5; D not resolved. The germline gives CDR1 SEHNR, CDR2 FQNEAQ (reference sequence). CDR3 length: 15 amino acids. V was pared by 2 bases and J by 0 bases, with 8 bases between. Here the CDR3 reads CASSLSGNSNQPQHF. CDR3 DNA sequence: TGTGCCAGCAGCTTATCTGGGAATAGCAATCAGCCCCAGCATTTT.

The genes are TRBV15 and TRBJ2-7, with 7 bases fitting TRBD2. CDR1 and CDR2 from the germline V gene are LNHNV and YYDKDF (reference sequence). V shed 5 bases, J shed 3 bases, and the junction held 7 bases outside the gene matches. The CDR3 runs 14 residues. CDR3 loop: CATSWRENDYEQYF. CDR3 DNA: TGTGCCACCAGCTGGCGGGAGAATGACTACGAGCAGTACTTC.

V and J are TRBV7-9 and TRBJ2-1, with D uncertain. Per the germline V gene, CDR1 is SEHNR and CDR2 is FQNEAQ (reference sequence). This CDR3 has 14 amino acids. Trimming cost V 5 bases and J 2 bases, with 10 bases left between them. CDR3 coding DNA: TGTGCCAGCAGCCCAGACTCCACCTACAATGAGCAGTTCTTC. This sequence encodes CASSPDSTYNEQFF.

As regards this clone: This specimen includes other DNA sequences encoding the same CDR3. The chain joins TRBV9 to TRBJ2-7; D is unclear. The V gene's germline CDR1 is SGDLS and CDR2 YYNGEE. With 4 bases removed from V and 0 bases from J, the gap between germline ends came to 11 bases. This CDR3 comprises 14 residues. CDR3 DNA: TGTGCCAGCAGCCCCGGACCCAGCTCCTACGAGCAGTACTTC. This translates into CASSPGPSSYEQYF.

The chain links TRBV6-6 to TRBJ2-6; D gene uncertain. CDR1 and CDR2 from the germline V gene are MNHNY and SVGAGI (reference sequence). Trimming took off 10 bases at V and 1 base at J, with 8 bases between the two ends. The CDR3 extends over 13 amino acids. CDR3 in DNA: TGTGCCACCCTTGGTTCTGGGGCCAACGTCCTGACTTTC. Amino acids: CATLGSGANVLTF.

The V and J genes are TRBV27 and TRBJ2-7; a possible D gene is TRBD2 (5 bases). Trimming left V 5 bases short and J 0 bases short, with 17 bases between. Germline-derived CDR1 and CDR2 are MNHEY and SMNVEV (reference sequence). The CDR3 runs to 16 residues. The CDR3 spells CASSVGIPFSSYEQYF. CDR3 sequence (DNA): TGTGCCAGCAGTGTCGGGATTCCCTTTTCCTCCTACGAGCAGTACTTC.

The chain uses TRBV6-6 and TRBJ2-5, with TRBD2 matching over 11 bases. The last part of the DNA fits TRBJ2-7 better; the J call may be wrong. From germline, CDR1 is MNHNY and CDR2 SVGAGI (reference sequence). The CDR3 is 16 residues long. In nucleotides, the CDR3 is TGTGCCAGCAGTCTGTTAACTAGCGGGAGTCCATACGAGCAGTACTTC. This gives the protein CASSLLTSGSPYEQYF.

This chain connects TRBV4-3 to TRBJ2-3; D is unresolved. Looked up from germline, CDR1 is LGHNA and CDR2 is YSLEER. CDR3 length: 15 residues. Trimming cost V 5 bases and J 0 bases, with 12 bases left between them. DNA of the CDR3: TGCGCCAGCAGCTCCACCACTTCTAGCACAGATACGCAGTATTTT. Protein product: CASSSTTSSTDTQYF.

The V gene is TRBV9, the J gene TRBJ2-1, with TRBD1 identical over 7 bases. The CDR3 loop spans 15 amino acids. The V gene end was trimmed by 4 bases and the J gene end by 0 bases; junction bases not matched to a gene: 4. Germline V gene sequence: CDR1 SGDLS, CDR2 YYNGEE. CDR3 region: CASSKQGSSYNEQFF. The CDR3 nucleotides are TGTGCCAGCAGCAAACAGGGGAGCTCCTACAATGAGCAGTTCTTC.

This clone appeared a few times. The sample holds other DNA sequences that translate to the same CDR3. The rearrangement joins TRBV27 to TRBJ2-7, with TRBD1 matching over 9 bases. This CDR3 is built from 14 residues. The J segment lost 3 bases and the V segment lost 4 bases, leaving 4 bases of the junction unmatched. Germline CDR1 and CDR2: MNHEY and SMNVEV (reference sequence). The DNA of the CDR3 is TGTGCCAGCAGTTGGGGGACAGGGAGCTACGAGCAGTACTTC. This codes for CASSWGTGSYEQYF.

This chain uses TRBV2 with TRBJ2-1; unclear D gene. The CDR3 totals 15 residues. From germline, CDR1 is SNHLY and CDR2 FYNNEI. The V end lost 0 bases, the J end lost 0 bases, and 6 bases lay between the germline ends. The CDR3 DNA sequence: TGTGCCAGCAGTGAAGCGATCGACTCCTACAATGAGCAGTTCTTC. Translation gives CASSEAIDSYNEQFF.

Worth noting for this clone: The germline gene is not matched at one end of the junction; a read error may be the cause. This chain connects TRBV7-7 to TRBJ2-1; D not certain. The CDR3 runs 13 residues. CDR1 and CDR2 from the germline V gene are SSHAT and FNYEAQ (reference sequence). The CDR3 protein is CASSQSRYNEQFF. In DNA, the CDR3 is TGTGCTAGCAGCCAAAGTCGTTACAATGAGCAGTTCTTC.

The chain joins TRBV4-1 to TRBJ1-5; D gene unclear. The V end was cut by 1 base, the J end by 2 bases, with 12 bases between. Germline V gene data show CDR1 as MGHRA and CDR2 as YSYEKL. This CDR3 region has 16 residues. This chain's CDR3 is CASSQGAGVGNQPQHF. For the CDR3, the DNA is TGCGCCAGCAGCCAAGGGGCGGGCGTCGGCAATCAGCCCCAGCATTTT.